What follows is one T cell receptor beta chain and its context. Its antigen is undetermined. These data are taken from a study of cytomegalovirus exposure and HLA in healthy donors. General observations from the study: Sequence variants that were highly shared formed a cluster that was likely a sequencing artifact. The Asian-associated ancestry cluster reportedly had fewer N-insertions than the roughly 700-donor mean in a later analysis. When analyzed later, a missense DCLRE1C variant was found to be linked to TCR beta V- and J-gene trimming.

Germline V gives CDR1 SEHNR, CDR2 FQNEAQ (reference sequence). V lost 3 bases, J lost 8 bases, and 19 bases lay in between. CDR3 size: 15 residues. Primers for the PCR totalled 60 Vbeta and 13 Jbeta. Clones were read by immunoSEQ multiplex PCR, and TCRdb kept only the in-frame ones, dropping some. The sample has about 230,000 clones, approximately 80% seen once. The rearrangement uses TRBV7-9 and TRBJ1-2; tentatively, D is TRBD1 (5 bases). Sequencing was done on a sample of PBMCs. This sequence originates from a woman in her forties in good health and CMV-seronegative. The CDR3 DNA sequence: TGTGCCAGCAGCTTGGGGCAGCAAAACAAACGAGGCTACACCTTC. Translating it yields CASSLGQQNKRGYTF.